The 8 T cell receptor beta chains below all came from one sample that was sequenced in a study of T cells after yellow fever vaccination. Via MiXCR, TCRdb re-called the 5' RACE reads, giving one row per CDR3 protein. The sample has about 340,000 distinct CDR3 sequences, around 13% seen once. Sequencing was performed on CD4+ T cells sorted from PBMCs, taken 15 days after the yellow fever booster vaccination. All receptors come from a man in his late teens or twenties who received the YFV17D yellow fever vaccine.

The V gene is TRBV5-6, the J gene TRBJ2-4; maybe TRBD2 (7 bases). The CDR3 has 14 amino acids. Germline assignment: CDR1 SGHDT and CDR2 YYEEEE. V dropped 4 bases and J dropped 7 bases, with 15 bases sitting between them. CDR3 region: CASSPRGGGNIQYF. The CDR3, as DNA: TGTGCCAGCAGCCCTCGAGGGGGGGGGAACATTCAGTACTTC.

V and J are TRBV2 and TRBJ1-2, with D possibly being TRBD1 (5 bases). CDR1 and CDR2 from the germline V gene are SNHLY and FYNNEI. The germline V and J ends were trimmed by 8 bases and 4 bases, with 17 bases remaining between them. This CDR3 region has 14 residues. The chain's CDR3 is CASLRGSEGYGYTF. The DNA for the CDR3 is TGTGCCAGCCTCCGGGGGTCGGAAGGCTATGGCTACACCTTC.

Only a few counts were recorded for this clonotype. This chain joins TRBV20-1 and TRBJ2-2; TRBD2 might be the D (5 bases). V shed 2 bases and J shed 3 bases, with 13 bases lying between them. The CDR3 is 15 amino acids. Germline CDR1 DFQATT, CDR2 SNEGSKA (reference sequence). This CDR3 reads CSARRATRYTGELFF. CDR3 DNA sequence: TGCAGTGCTAGAAGGGCTACTAGATACACCGGGGAGCTGTTTTTT.

This clonotype was recorded many times. The rearrangement uses TRBV7-9 and TRBJ2-5, with 11 bases fitting TRBD1. Trimming cost V 5 bases and J 5 bases; bases outside gene matches: 4. The CDR3 length is 14 residues. Per the germline V gene, CDR1 is SEHNR and CDR2 is FQNEAQ (reference sequence). CDR3 in DNA: TGTGCCAGCAGCCTGGGACAGGGGGAGGAGACCCAGTACTTC. This gives the protein CASSLGQGEETQYF.

This clonotype was observed a handful of times. V is TRBV20-1 and J is TRBJ2-2; D not certain. The germline V gene encodes CDR1 DFQATT and CDR2 SNEGSKA (reference sequence). The CDR3 covers 14 residues. V lost 6 bases and J lost 4, with 15 bases in between. CDR3 loop: CSAVKNPGTGELFF. CDR3 DNA: TGCAGTGCGGTCAAAAACCCGGGCACCGGGGAGCTGTTTTTT.

V usage is TRBV5-1 and J usage is TRBJ2-1; 9 nucleotides agree with TRBD2. The CDR3 extends over 13 amino acids. Germline assignment: CDR1 SGHRS and CDR2 YFSETQ. With 2 bases clipped from V and 9 bases from J, the junction kept 3 bases outside the gene matches. CDR3 in amino acids: CASSFSRGGEQFF. The CDR3 DNA reads TGCGCCAGCAGCTTTTCGCGGGGGGGTGAGCAGTTCTTC.

This clonotype was seen only a few times. The chain carries TRBV10-3 and TRBJ1-2; 10 bases fit TRBD1. The trim removed 2 bases at V and 3 bases at J, leaving 12 bases unmatched. Germline assignment: CDR1 ENHRY and CDR2 SYGVKD. This CDR3 comprises 18 residues. CDR3 bases: TGTGCCATCAGTGAGACAACCGACCGGGACAGGGGAGACTATGGCTACACCTTC. This codes for CAISETTDRDRGDYGYTF.

In this sample, this clonotype turned up a few times. V is TRBV4-2 and J is TRBJ2-3; possible D gene TRBD2, 5 bases. Germline V gene data show CDR1 as LGHNA and CDR2 as YNFKEQ. The CDR3 runs to 14 residues. Trimming pared 0 bases from V and 6 bases from J, leaving 10 bases between. CDR3 DNA: TGTGCCAGCAGCCAAGAAGTCCCGGGGGATACGCAGTATTTT. Translating it yields CASSQEVPGDTQYF.